This TCR beta chain stems from a study of T cells after yellow fever vaccination. Findings and caveats of the study: Contamination by abundant bulk-population clonotypes could be present in FACS-sorted repertoires.

V lost 6 bases to trimming and J lost 8 bases, with 14 bases between them. This CDR3 comprises 13 residues. Germline CDR1 is LGHDT and CDR2 is YNNKEL (reference sequence). TCRdb independently ran MiXCR on the 5' RACE reads; one entry per CDR3 protein. The sample lists nearly 550,000 distinct CDR3 sequences; less than 20% were seen once. This clonotype was counted ten times or more. Its antigen remains unknown. Sequencing used PBMCs, obtained 15 days after the yellow fever booster vaccination. The receptor comes from a man aged 25 to 40 who received the YFV17D yellow fever vaccine. The rearrangement joins TRBV3-1 to TRBJ2-1; D unresolved. The CDR3: CASSLGPGDEQFF. The CDR3 nucleotides read TGTGCCAGCAGTTTAGGACCAGGCGATGAGCAGTTCTTC.